The entry below describes one T cell receptor (beta chain). Its antigen is unknown. One entry per CDR3 protein, called by TCRdb with MiXCR from the 5' RACE reads. The table records some 1,700,000 distinct CDR3 sequences, 25% to 35% of them present only once. Deletions cut 2 bases from V and 0 bases from J, with 6 bases between. The germline gives CDR1 SGHTA, CDR2 FQGNSA. The CDR3 runs to 14 residues. This sample stems from a study of identical twins. Study-level points and caveats: There is a chance that invariant MAIT and iNKT cells partially muddied zero-insertion analyses. Monozygotic twins shared more out-of-frame TCR alpha than recombination models predicted.

Sequencing input: cord blood. The chain has TRBV7-2 and TRBJ2-3; no clear D. This clonotype was obtained from a newborn girl in good health. For the CDR3, the DNA is TGTGCCAGCAGCTTATTTGCTAGCACAGATACGCAGTATTTT. This gives the protein CASSLFASTDTQYF.